One and the same sample provided the 7 T cell receptor beta chains below, sequenced in a study of blood T cells in healthy people across ages. Using a J-beta primer mix together with a sample-barcoded 5' primer, a second PCR was run for roughly 7 to 11 cycles. TCRdb processed the 5' RACE reads anew with MiXCR; each CDR3 protein has one entry. The sample consists of hundreds of thousands of distinct CDR3 sequences, about 20% of them appearing once. Material for sequencing was blood. The receptors here all came from a man aged 65-85 years in good health.

The chain couples TRBV12-3 or TRBV12-4 to TRBJ1-5, with D perhaps TRBD1 (6 bases). V lost 3 bases, J lost 3 bases, and 12 bases lay in between. The CDR3 sequence is 15 residues long. The CDR3 DNA follows: TGTGCCAGCAGTTTTCTACAGGGCCCCAATCAGCCCCAGCATTTT. Residues: CASSFLQGPNQPQHF.

V usage is TRBV30 and J usage is TRBJ1-5, with D perhaps matching TRBD1 (5 bases). The length of the CDR3 is 14 residues. Trimming took 1 base from V and 5 from J, leaving 12 bases between them. Germline values: CDR1 GTSNPN, CDR2 SVGIG (reference sequence). The CDR3 DNA reads as TGTGCCTGGAGTGGGGACGTGGATTATCAGCCCCAGCATTTT. It specifies CAWSGDVDYQPQHF.

V usage is TRBV4-1 and J usage is TRBJ1-1; a possible D gene is TRBD1 (6 bases). Germline V CDR1 and CDR2: MGHRA, YSYEKL. The CDR3 is made up of 14 amino acids. The V end lost 0 bases, the J end lost 8 bases, and 13 bases lay between the germline ends. The chain's CDR3 is CASSQDRGVLEAFF. CDR3 coding DNA: TGCGCCAGCAGCCAAGATAGGGGGGTGTTAGAAGCTTTCTTT.

The V and J genes are TRBV10-3 and TRBJ2-3; D is undetermined. The CDR3 contains 13 residues. V dropped 8 bases and J dropped 0 bases, with 9 bases sitting between them. The germline V gene encodes CDR1 ENHRY and CDR2 SYGVKD. The CDR3 region is CAIAVASTDTQYF. DNA for the CDR3: TGTGCCATCGCGGTGGCTAGCACAGATACGCAGTATTTT.

CDR3 DNA: TGCAGCGTTGAAGGGTTGGAGGGGCAGCCCCAGCATTTT. Its translation: CSVEGLEGQPQHF. The rearrangement uses TRBV29-1 and TRBJ1-5; possible D gene TRBD1, 5 bases. This CDR3 has 13 residues. V was pared by 1 base and J by 7 bases, with 11 bases between. Looked up from germline, CDR1 is SQVTM and CDR2 is ANQGSEA.

The chain couples TRBV7-8 to TRBJ2-5, with a tentative D call TRBD1 (6 bases). CDR1 SGHVS and CDR2 FQNEAQ come from the germline V gene. This CDR3 has 14 amino acids. V was trimmed by 2 bases and J by 5 bases, leaving 12 bases between them. The CDR3 loop is CASSLPQGKETQYF. The CDR3 bases are TGTGCCAGCAGCTTACCGCAGGGGAAGGAGACCCAGTACTTC. Complete variable domain (other parts from reference TRBV7-8 and TRBJ2-5): GAGVSQSPRYKVAKRGQDVALRCDPISGHVSLFWYQQALGQGPEFLTYFQNEAQLDKSGLPSDRFFAERPEGSVSTLKIQRTQQEDSAVYLCASSLPQGKETQYFGPGTRLLVL.

V gene TRBV12-3 or TRBV12-4 combines with J gene TRBJ1-2, with a weak D call TRBD1 (6 bases). The germline V and J ends were trimmed by 0 bases and 4 bases, with 15 bases remaining between them. This CDR3 region has 16 residues. The CDR3 DNA is TGTGCCAGCAGTTTAGCGTCGGTGGGCAGGGGCTATGGCTACACCTTC. Translating it yields CASSLASVGRGYGYTF.